This TCR beta chain was identified in a study of blood T cell repertoires in COVID-19. Original handling: Nucleated cell number was recorded as an estimate derived from reference gene primer amplification. TCRdb's copy holds only in-frame clones and misses some; the assay was immunoSEQ multiplex PCR. D and trimming come from the DNA, and the V and J calls and clone size come from that table. Found here are about 200,000 clones, around nine tenths of them singletons; the top ten hold around 0.84%. CDR3 length: 13 residues. V dropped 0 bases and J dropped 10 bases, with 9 bases sitting between them. Germline values: CDR1 MGHRA, CDR2 YSYEKL.

This receptor was obtained from a man aged 55-75 years with COVID-19, enrolled during active disease. Sample: peripheral blood. V usage is TRBV4-1 and J usage is TRBJ2-2; possible D gene TRBD2, 5 bases. CDR3 residues: CASSQDSEVELFF. The CDR3 coding sequence is TGCGCCAGCAGCCAAGATAGCGAGGTGGAGCTGTTTTTT.